This entry features one T cell receptor beta chain sequence. Its specificity is not known. Amplification of TCR beta CDR3 regions was performed using RNA transcripts as template. First-round RT-PCR with HTBI primers amplified the TCR CDR3 region. Using its own MiXCR run on the multiplex PCR reads, TCRdb lists one record per CDR3 protein. The table records 250,000 to 300,000 distinct CDR3 sequences, 13% to 15% of them present only once. The CDR3 covers 20 residues. V lost 5 bases, J lost 1 base, and 15 bases stayed unmatched. From germline, CDR1 is LNHDA and CDR2 SQIVND (reference sequence). The study left out patients who had uncontrolled infection, other autoimmune disease, pregnancy or lactation. At first hyperthyroidism diagnosis, before any ophthalmopathy symptoms, the blood sample was collected. Roughly 9.1 ml of fresh peripheral blood supplied the PBMCs. This entry comes from a study of T cells in Graves' hyperthyroidism and ophthalmopathy. Overall study results and limits: Most thyroid-expanded clonotypes above 0.001 were also found in blood.

V is TRBV19 and J is TRBJ2-6; 9 positions agree with TRBD1. Input material: blood. The sequence derives from a woman between 45 and 65 years old with Graves' hyperthyroidism that later progressed to Graves' ophthalmopathy. The CDR3 DNA reads as TGTGCCAGTAGTCCCCATCCCCCGGGACAGGGTGTTTCTGGGGCCAACGTCCTGACTTTC. Protein sequence: CASSPHPPGQGVSGANVLTF.